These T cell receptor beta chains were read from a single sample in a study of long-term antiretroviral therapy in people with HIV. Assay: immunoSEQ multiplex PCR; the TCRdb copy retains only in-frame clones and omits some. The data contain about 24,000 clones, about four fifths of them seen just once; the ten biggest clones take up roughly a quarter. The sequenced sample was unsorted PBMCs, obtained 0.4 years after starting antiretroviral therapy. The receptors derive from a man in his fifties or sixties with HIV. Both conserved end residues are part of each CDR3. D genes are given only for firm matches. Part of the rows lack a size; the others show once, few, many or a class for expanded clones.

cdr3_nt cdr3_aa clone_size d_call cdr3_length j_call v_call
TGTGCCAGCAGGGACAGGGGGCGTAGAGAGACCCAGTACTTC CASRDRGRRETQYF . TRBD1 14 TRBJ2-5 TRBV5-6
TGCGCCAGCAGCCAAGACCTTTACAGTACGTATCTTGCTTTCTTT CASSQDLYSTYLAFF once . 15 TRBJ1-1 TRBV4-1
TGTGCCAGCAGCCCCGACCCTACCCCCTACAATGAGCAGTTCTTC CASSPDPTPYNEQFF few . 15 TRBJ2-1 TRBV9
TGTGCCAGCAGAGATCCGGCGACAGGGGGGGATCAGCCCCAGCATTTT CASRDPATGGDQPQHF . TRBD1 16 TRBJ1-5 TRBV27
TGTGCCAGCAGCTTACCACTGGACAGGCCGTACCAAGAGACCCAGTACTTC CASSLPLDRPYQETQYF . TRBD1 17 TRBJ2-5 TRBV7-9
TGTGCCAGCAGTCCCCCAAGGAGGGGCACTGAAGCTTTCTTT CASSPPRRGTEAFF . . 14 TRBJ1-1 TRBV28
TGTGCCAGCACGACAGGGATGAACACTGAAGCTTTCTTT CASTTGMNTEAFF . TRBD1 13 TRBJ1-1 TRBV27
TGCAGTGCTAGGGGCGGCTACGAGCAGTACTTC CSARGGYEQYF . . 11 TRBJ2-7 TRBV20-1
TGCGCCAGCAGCCAAGGATTTAGACAGGACCAAGAGACCCAGTACTTC CASSQGFRQDQETQYF . . 16 TRBJ2-5 TRBV4-3
TGTGCCATCCCCGGTGACGGAAACACCATATATTTT CAIPGDGNTIYF . . 12 TRBJ1-3 TRBV10-3
TGTGCCAGCAGCTTGCGGCAGGCTGGACTCACTGAAGCTTTCTTT CASSLRQAGLTEAFF once . 15 TRBJ1-1 TRBV7-9
TGCGCCAGCAGCCAAGAATGGGGGACTTCCTATAATTCACCCCTCCACTTT CASSQEWGTSYNSPLHF . . 17 TRBJ1-6 TRBV4-3
TGTGCCAGCAGTTACTCTCTGACAGGGGAAGCTTTCTTT CASSYSLTGEAFF . TRBD1 13 TRBJ1-1 TRBV6-6
TGTGCCAGCAGCTGGCGCAGGGACAGCACTGAAGCTTTCTTT CASSWRRDSTEAFF . TRBD1 14 TRBJ1-1 TRBV5-4
TGTGCCAGCAGCCCGGGGCTTAATTCACCCCTCCACTTT CASSPGLNSPLHF few . 13 TRBJ1-6 TRBV14